These 9 T cell receptor beta chains came from one sample sequenced in a study of T-cell memory formation after mild COVID-19. Each CDR3 protein is one row after TCRdb ran MiXCR on the 5' RACE reads. The sample has a few hundred thousand distinct CDR3 sequences, 20% to 30% seen once; the top ten hold around 13%. The sample taken for sequencing was PBMCs or a T cell subset sorted from them (not recorded which). The source of these receptors is an adult woman who had mild COVID-19 (a few samples of this study predate the infection). Cell type and time point are not known.

This clonotype was seen a handful of times. The rearrangement links TRBV5-1 to TRBJ2-7; the D is unclear. CDR1 SGHRS and CDR2 YFSETQ come from the germline V gene. This CDR3 region has 13 residues. V was cut by 4 bases and J by 6 bases, with 14 bases left in between. CDR3 bases: TGCGCCAGCAGCGATTTGGGGATTGGCGAGCAGTACTTC. Amino acids: CASSDLGIGEQYF.

The chain links TRBV6-6 to TRBJ2-3; TRBD2 agrees at 11 bases. The CDR3 is made up of 19 amino acids. CDR1 and CDR2 from the germline V gene are MNHNY and SVGAGI (reference sequence). The junction had 15 bases not matched to a gene; V was cut back by 5 bases and J by 2 bases. CDR3 sequence reads: CASSNGGRLAGLNTDTQYF. The CDR3 DNA is TGTGCCAGCAGTAACGGAGGCAGACTAGCGGGGCTAAACACAGATACGCAGTATTTT.

The chain employs TRBV11-2 and TRBJ2-3; D possibly uses TRBD1 or TRBD2 (5 bases each). This CDR3 has 15 residues. Germline V CDR1 and CDR2: SGHAT, FQNNGV. V gave up 5 bases and J gave up 1 base, with 13 bases separating them. The CDR3 nucleotides read TGTGCCAGCAGCCCGCGCGAGGGACGCACAGATACGCAGTATTTT. It yields the protein CASSPREGRTDTQYF.

This chain uses TRBV20-1 with TRBJ1-2, with D tentatively TRBD1 (5 bases). The germline gives CDR1 DFQATT, CDR2 SNEGSKA (reference sequence). The CDR3 totals 13 residues. V lost 4 bases and J 2 bases, leaving 11 bases between the germline ends. CDR3 nucleotides: TGCAGTGCTACCACGGCAGGGAACTATGGCTACACCTTC. Its protein is CSATTAGNYGYTF.

This clonotype was detected a few times. The chain employs TRBV11-3 and TRBJ2-7; no firm D call. The germline CDR1 and CDR2 sequences are SGHNT and YENEEA. This CDR3 region has 13 residues. V shed 9 bases and J shed 1 base, with 13 bases lying between them. The CDR3 DNA reads TGTGCCAGAGGGATACGAAGTTCCTACGAGCAGTACTTC. Its protein product is CARGIRSSYEQYF. Together with reference TRBV11-3 and TRBJ2-7, the CDR3 gives the full variable domain: EAGVVQSPRYKIIEKKQPVAFWCNPISGHNTLYWYLQNLGQGPELLIRYENEEAVDDSQLPKDRFSAERLKGVDSTLKIQPAELGDSAVYLCARGIRSSYEQYFGPGTRLTVT.

This clonotype was seen more than once but under ten times. The rearrangement uses TRBV12-3 or TRBV12-4 and TRBJ2-7; 7 nucleotides line up with TRBD1. V shed 6 bases, J shed 0 bases, and the junction held 5 bases outside the gene matches. The CDR3 consists of 14 residues. The CDR3 here is CASRGDSGSYEQYF. As DNA, the CDR3 is TGTGCCAGCAGGGGGGACAGCGGCTCCTACGAGCAGTACTTC.

The V and J genes are TRBV5-1 and TRBJ2-1, with D uncertain. Trimming pared 1 base from V and 3 bases from J, leaving 5 bases between. The CDR3 spans 13 residues. Per the germline V gene, CDR1 is SGHRS and CDR2 is YFSETQ. Written as DNA, the CDR3 is TGCGCCAGCAGCTTGTCGTACTACAATGAGCAGTTCTTC. Translating gives CASSLSYYNEQFF.

The J gene is TRBJ2-3, the V gene TRBV19, with 9 positions matching TRBD2. Germline CDR1 reads LNHDA; CDR2 reads SQIVND (reference sequence). The V and J ends lost 3 bases and 4 bases, in that order; junction bases with no gene match: 8. CDR3 size: 16 residues. CDR3 sequence: CASSMFAGGLADTQYF. The DNA for the CDR3 is TGTGCCAGTAGTATGTTCGCGGGAGGGCTCGCAGATACGCAGTATTTT.

This chain connects TRBV5-1 to TRBJ2-3; perhaps TRBD2 as D (7 bases). V was cut by 7 bases and J by 6 bases, with 12 bases left in between. This CDR3 spans 12 amino acids. Per germline, CDR1 SGHRS and CDR2 YFSETQ. The CDR3 protein is CASGGAVDTQYF. CDR3 nucleotide sequence: TGCGCCAGCGGGGGGGCCGTGGATACGCAGTATTTT. Full variable domain (missing parts from reference TRBV5-1 and TRBJ2-3): KAGVTQTPRYLIKTRGQQVTLSCSPISGHRSVSWYQQTPGQGLQFLFEYFSETQRNKGNFPGRFSGRQFSNSRSEMNVSTLELGDSALYLCASGGAVDTQYFGPGTRLTVL.